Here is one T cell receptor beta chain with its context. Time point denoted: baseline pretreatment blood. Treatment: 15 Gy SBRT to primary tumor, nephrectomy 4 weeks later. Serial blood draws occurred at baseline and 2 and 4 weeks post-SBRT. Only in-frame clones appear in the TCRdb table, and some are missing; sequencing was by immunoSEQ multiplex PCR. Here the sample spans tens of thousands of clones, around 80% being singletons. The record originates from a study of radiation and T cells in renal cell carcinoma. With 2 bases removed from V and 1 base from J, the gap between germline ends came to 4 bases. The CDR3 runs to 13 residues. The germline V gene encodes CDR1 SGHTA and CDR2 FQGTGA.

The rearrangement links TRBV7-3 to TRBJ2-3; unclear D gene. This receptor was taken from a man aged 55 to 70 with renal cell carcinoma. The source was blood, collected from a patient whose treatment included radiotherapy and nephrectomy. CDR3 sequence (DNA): TGTGCCAGCAGCTTAGTAGGCACAGATACGCAGTATTTT. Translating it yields CASSLVGTDTQYF.